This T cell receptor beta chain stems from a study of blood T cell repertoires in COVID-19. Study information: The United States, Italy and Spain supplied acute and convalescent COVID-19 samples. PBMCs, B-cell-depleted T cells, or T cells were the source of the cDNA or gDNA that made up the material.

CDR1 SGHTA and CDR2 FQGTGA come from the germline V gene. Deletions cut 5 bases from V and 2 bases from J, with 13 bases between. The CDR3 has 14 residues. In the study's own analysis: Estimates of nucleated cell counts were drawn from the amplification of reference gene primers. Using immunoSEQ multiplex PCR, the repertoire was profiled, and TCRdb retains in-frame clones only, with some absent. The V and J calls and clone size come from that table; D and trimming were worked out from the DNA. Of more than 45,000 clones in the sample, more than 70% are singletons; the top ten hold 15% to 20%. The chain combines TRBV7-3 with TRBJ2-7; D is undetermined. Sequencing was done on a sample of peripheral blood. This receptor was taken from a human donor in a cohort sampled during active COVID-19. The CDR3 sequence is CASSLLGQAYEQYF. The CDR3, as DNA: TGTGCCAGCAGCCTTCTTGGGCAGGCCTACGAGCAGTACTTC.